This T cell receptor beta chain stems from a study of CD8 T cells in Susac syndrome. Study overall: Sequencing included Susac syndrome patients, six of them with active disease and roughly eight in remission. Blood was drawn from patients with Susac syndrome. At that point, they were therapy-naive, on corticosteroids, or on intravenous immunoglobulin alone.

J lost 6 bases, V lost 6 bases, and 9 bases had no gene match. CDR1 and CDR2 from the germline V gene are MNHEY and SVGAGI. The CDR3 consists of 15 residues. It was with random hexamers that roughly 0.5 to 1 ug RNA was reverse transcribed. TCRdb itself ran the immunoSEQ multiplex PCR reads through MiXCR, one entry per CDR3 protein. The sample has 77,000 or so distinct CDR3 sequences; under 95% are singletons. Sequenced sample: CD4+ T cells from PBMCs. This TCR derives from a human donor with Susac syndrome. The rearrangement links TRBV6-5 to TRBJ2-1; 9 bases match TRBD2. DNA for the CDR3: TGTGCCAGCAGAGCGGCGCGGGGGGGCCTCAATGAGCAGTTCTTC. Translating gives CASRAARGGLNEQFF.